This TCR beta chain was observed in a study of cytomegalovirus exposure and HLA in healthy donors. Overall study findings and caveats: For cytomegalovirus status, the classifier reportedly gave diagnoses with high specificity and sensitivity. The authors confirmed in vitro that a few CMV-associated chains were specific for CMV antigens.

Of note for this clone: What it binds is not known.

The CDR3 extends over 15 amino acids. The germline V gene encodes CDR1 MNHNS and CDR2 SASEGT. The V gene lost 9 bases and the J gene lost 4 bases, with 16 bases spanning the gap. Data came from immunoSEQ multiplex PCR; TCRdb stores just in-frame clones and leaves some out. Here the sample spans tens of thousands of clones, 96% being singletons. What was sequenced was PBMCs. The V call is TRBV6-1, the J call TRBJ2-6; a weak D match, TRBD1 (6 bases). The TCR was taken from a man aged 18 to 30 in good health and CMV-seronegative. CDR3 sequence: CASNRQDSGANVLTF. CDR3 coding DNA: TGTGCCAGTAATAGACAGGACAGCGGGGCCAACGTCCTGACTTTC.